The TCR beta chain under discussion was sequenced for a study of PD-1 blockade in classical Hodgkin lymphoma. Study findings and constraints: A significant rise in TCR diversity by C4D1 was seen for CD4+ but not CD8+ cells. Underlying causes for the observed repertoire differences were not defined, possibly disease activity or prior therapy. Lower baseline TCR diversity marked trial partial responders and progressors.

Sequenced by immunoSEQ multiplex PCR; TCRdb stores in-frame clones only, minus some. Altogether fewer than 35,000 clones are present, around four fifths being singletons, with the ten largest covering about 0.8%. The CDR3 runs 13 residues. V was cut by 6 bases and J by 1 base, with 12 bases left in between. The germline gives CDR1 SQVTM, CDR2 ANQGSEA. Stated time point: cycle 4 day 1 (C4D1), after more than five weeks of nivolumab. In every patient, relapse followed autologous stem cell transplantation, while exposure to brentuximab vedotin differed. Negative selection with magnetic separation was used to purify CD4+ T cells from thawed PBMCs. Complete response, partial response or progressive disease was each patient's best response. This clone was counted between two and nine times. No antigen is known for it.

The V call is TRBV29-1, the J call TRBJ1-1; maybe TRBD1 (6 bases). The material sequenced was CD4+ T cells from blood, taken before the fourth cycle of nivolumab. The source is a human donor with classical Hodgkin lymphoma. The DNA for the CDR3 is TGCAGCGTCAGGACAGTAAAGAACACTGAAGCTTTCTTT. This translates into CSVRTVKNTEAFF.